The clone carrying this T cell receptor beta chain was counted only a few times. Its antigen is unknown. The entry originates in a study of beta chain features in type 1 diabetes. Study-level information: Healthy donors and patients showed comparable age, gender and cell yields. Over 85,000,000 sorted cells were examined across all samples.

CDR1 is LNHDA, CDR2 SQIVND, per germline (reference sequence). The CDR3 is 12 amino acids. The germline V and J ends were trimmed by 10 bases and 4 bases, with 13 bases remaining between them. Study outcomes and limitations: Among all four CD4+ subsets, Type 1 diabetes patients had TCRB CDR3s that were moderately but significantly shorter. High TCR expression in some cells could lead to their over-representation in cDNA sequencing.

Since all of the isolated RNA was reverse transcribed, expressed TCRB transcripts were what got sequenced. Measured with immunoSEQ multiplex PCR; TCRdb has only the in-frame clones, and not every one. The repertoire holds a few hundred thousand clones, with 13% as singletons. Using CD45RO/CCR7/CD25/CD127/CD95/CD27, CD4+ naive, central memory, regulatory and stem cell-like memory cells were sorted. This clonotype was sampled from a woman between 18 and 29 years old with type 1 diabetes. The gene calls are TRBV19 and TRBJ2-5; D is perhaps TRBD2 (5 bases). Sequencing used naive CD4+ T cells from blood. In DNA form, the CDR3 reads TGTGCCACCGACGGGAAGGGAGAGACCCAGTACTTC. This translates into CATDGKGETQYF.